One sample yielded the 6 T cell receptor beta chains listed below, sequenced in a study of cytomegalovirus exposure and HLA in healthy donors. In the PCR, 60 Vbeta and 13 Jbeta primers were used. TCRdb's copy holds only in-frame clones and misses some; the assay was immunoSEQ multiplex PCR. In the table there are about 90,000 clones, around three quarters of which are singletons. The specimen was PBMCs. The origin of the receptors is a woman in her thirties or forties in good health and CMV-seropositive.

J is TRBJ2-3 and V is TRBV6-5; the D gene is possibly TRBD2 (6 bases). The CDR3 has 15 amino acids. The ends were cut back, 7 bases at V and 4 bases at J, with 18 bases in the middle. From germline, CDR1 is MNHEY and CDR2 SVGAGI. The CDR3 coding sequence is TGTGCCAGCACCCTCAAAGGGGCGGGACCAGATACGCAGTATTTT. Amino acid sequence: CASTLKGAGPDTQYF.

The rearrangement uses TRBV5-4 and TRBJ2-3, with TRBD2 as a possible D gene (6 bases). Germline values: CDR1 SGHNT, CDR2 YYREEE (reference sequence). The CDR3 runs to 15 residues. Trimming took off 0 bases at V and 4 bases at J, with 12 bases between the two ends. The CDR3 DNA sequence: TGTGCCAGCAGCTTGGGTCCAGGGACTGCAGATACGCAGTATTTT. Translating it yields CASSLGPGTADTQYF.

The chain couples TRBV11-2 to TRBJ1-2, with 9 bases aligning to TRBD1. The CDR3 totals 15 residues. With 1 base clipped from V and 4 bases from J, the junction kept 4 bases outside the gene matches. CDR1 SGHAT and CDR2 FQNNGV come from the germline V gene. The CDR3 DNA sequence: TGTGCCAGCAGCTTAGCCCCGGGACAGGGCTATGGCTACACCTTC. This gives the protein CASSLAPGQGYGYTF.

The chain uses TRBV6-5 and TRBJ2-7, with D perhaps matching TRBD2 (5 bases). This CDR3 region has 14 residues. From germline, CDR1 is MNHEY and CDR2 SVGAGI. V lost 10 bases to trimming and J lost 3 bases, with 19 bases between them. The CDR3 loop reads CATQDSGSGYEQYF. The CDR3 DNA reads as TGTGCCACACAAGATTCGGGGTCCGGCTACGAGCAGTACTTC.

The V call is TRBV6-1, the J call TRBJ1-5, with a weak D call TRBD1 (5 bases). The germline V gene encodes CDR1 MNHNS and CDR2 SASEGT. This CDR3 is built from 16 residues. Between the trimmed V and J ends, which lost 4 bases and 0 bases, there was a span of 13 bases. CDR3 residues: CASSGGGGYSNQPQHF. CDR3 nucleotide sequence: TGTGCCAGCAGTGGAGGTGGGGGGTATAGCAATCAGCCCCAGCATTTT.

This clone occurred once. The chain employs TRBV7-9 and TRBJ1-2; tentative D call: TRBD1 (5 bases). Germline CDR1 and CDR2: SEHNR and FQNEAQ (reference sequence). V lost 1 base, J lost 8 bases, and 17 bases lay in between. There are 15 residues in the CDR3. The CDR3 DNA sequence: TGTGCCAGCAGCTTAGATAGGGGCAGCGTGGAGGGCTACACCTTC. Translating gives CASSLDRGSVEGYTF.